This is a list of T cell receptor beta chains from one sample in a study of blood T cell repertoires in COVID-19. The assay was immunoSEQ multiplex PCR, and TCRdb's table has in-frame clones only and misses some. The data hold 150,000 to 200,000 clones, with around 85% observed a single time. Sample: peripheral blood. These receptors all come from a man in his 60s with acute or convalescent COVID-19. The CDR3 runs from the conserved cysteine through the conserved F or W. The order of the fields is V gene, D gene, clone size, J gene, CDR3 protein, CDR3 DNA. A D gene is named only where the DNA matches it firmly. For some rows the clone size is stated as once, few or many, or as a class when expanded; others skip it.

TRBV27	NA	NA	TRBJ2-7	CASSFMEGYEQYF	TGTGCCAGCAGTTTTATGGAGGGCTACGAGCAGTACTTC
TRBV10-3	NA	once	TRBJ2-2	CAISPTDTGELFF	TGTGCCATCAGTCCGACAGACACCGGGGAGCTGTTTTTT
TRBV3-1/TRBV3-2	NA	NA	TRBJ1-5	CASSQGWGGGNQPQHF	TGTGCCAGCAGCCAAGGATGGGGAGGGGGCAATCAGCCCCAGCATTTT
TRBV5-1	TRBD1	NA	TRBJ1-2	CASSPGQGYGYTF	TGCGCCAGCAGCCCCGGACAGGGCTATGGCTACACCTTC
TRBV18	TRBD2	NA	TRBJ2-7	CASSPGLAGGPGGSYEQYF	TGTGCCAGCTCACCCGGACTAGCGGGAGGGCCGGGGGGGTCCTACGAGCAGTACTTC
TRBV19	TRBD1	NA	TRBJ1-2	CASRMTGSYTF	TGTGCCAGTAGGATGACAGGGAGCTACACCTTC
TRBV5-4	TRBD1	NA	TRBJ1-1	CASSPVGGGYTEAFF	TGTGCCAGCAGCCCCGTAGGGGGCGGGTACACTGAAGCTTTCTTT
TRBV19	TRBD2	once	TRBJ2-2	CASSHGAGGSAGELFF	TGTGCCAGTAGTCACGGAGCGGGAGGGTCGGCCGGGGAGCTGTTTTTT
TRBV5-1	NA	NA	TRBJ1-1	CASSPGGERTEAFF	TGCGCCAGCAGCCCCGGAGGGGAGCGGACTGAAGCTTTCTTT
TRBV7-8	TRBD2	NA	TRBJ2-7	CASSLGTSGSDYEQYF	TGTGCCAGCAGCCTCGGGACTAGCGGGAGCGACTACGAGCAGTACTTC
TRBV5-6	NA	NA	TRBJ1-6	CASSLRQAGYNSPLHF	TGTGCCAGCAGCTTGAGACAGGCCGGCTATAATTCACCCCTCCACTTT
TRBV10-3	TRBD2	NA	TRBJ2-7	CAISGGEREGYEQYF	TGTGCCATCAGTGGGGGCGAGCGGGAGGGCTATGAGCAGTACTTC
TRBV2	NA	NA	TRBJ2-1	CASSLNEQFF	TGTGCCAGCAGCCTCAATGAGCAGTTCTTC
TRBV4-1	TRBD2	NA	TRBJ2-1	CASSQGTSGTYNEQFF	TGCGCCAGCAGCCAAGGGACTAGCGGGACCTACAATGAGCAGTTCTTC
TRBV6-6	TRBD1	NA	TRBJ2-7	CASSSGQFYEQYF	TGTGCCAGCAGTTCGGGACAGTTTTACGAGCAGTACTTC
TRBV20-1	NA	NA	TRBJ1-1	CSASGELNTEAFF	TGCAGTGCTAGTGGTGAGCTGAACACTGAAGCTTTCTTT
TRBV2	TRBD2	NA	TRBJ2-5	CASSEKAGGVQETQYF	TGTGCCAGCAGTGAAAAGGCGGGAGGGGTCCAAGAGACCCAGTACTTC
TRBV27	TRBD1	NA	TRBJ2-1	CASSGTGEYSNEQFF	TGTGCCAGCAGCGGAACAGGGGAATATAGCAATGAGCAGTTCTTC
TRBV27	NA	NA	TRBJ2-3	CASSPNGFGGTDTQYF	TGTGCCAGCAGCCCAAATGGATTCGGAGGCACAGATACGCAGTATTTT
TRBV6-2/TRBV6-3	TRBD2	NA	TRBJ2-7	CASSYGGGASYEQYF	TGTGCCAGCAGTTACGGGGGGGGAGCTTCCTACGAGCAGTACTTC
TRBV10-1	TRBD2	NA	TRBJ2-3	CASSESLAGGGTQYF	TGCGCCAGCAGTGAGTCTCTAGCGGGAGGTGGTACGCAGTATTTT
TRBV4-1	NA	NA	TRBJ1-3	CASSQGPVGNTIYF	TGCGCCAGCAGCCAAGGGCCCGTGGGAAACACCATATATTTT
TRBV12-3/TRBV12-4	NA	once	TRBJ1-2	CASSFGGFGGGTF	NA
TRBV5-1	TRBD1	NA	TRBJ1-4	CASSLEGGAEKLFF	TGCGCCAGCAGCTTGGAAGGGGGCGCTGAAAAACTGTTTTTT
TRBV28	NA	NA	TRBJ1-2	CASSLIKTPYGYTF	TGTGCCAGCAGTTTAATTAAGACACCCTATGGCTACACCTTC
TRBV27	NA	NA	TRBJ2-3	CASLREGTDTQYF	TGTGCCAGCCTTAGGGAGGGCACAGATACGCAGTATTTT
TRBV7-3	TRBD2	once	TRBJ2-1	CASSLGRVPEVF	TGTGCCAGCAGCTTGGGGAGGGTCCCCGAAGTCTTC
TRBV9	TRBD2	NA	TRBJ2-7	CASSVAEVAGAPKYF	TGTGCCAGCAGCGTAGCTGAGGTAGCGGGGGCCCCTAAGTACTTC
TRBV7-9	TRBD1	once	TRBJ1-2	CASSRTGVDYGYTF	TGTGCCAGCAGTAGGACAGGGGTCGACTATGGCTACACCTTC
TRBV5-5	TRBD2	NA	TRBJ2-3	CASSSSGRARTDTQYF	TGTGCCAGCAGCAGTAGCGGGAGGGCTCGAACAGATACGCAGTATTTT
TRBV5-1	NA	NA	TRBJ2-5	CASSPGGLREETQYF	TGCGCCAGCAGCCCCGGAGGTCTACGCGAAGAGACCCAGTACTTC
TRBV7-2	TRBD2	NA	TRBJ2-1	CASSWREGRYNEQFF	TGTGCCAGCAGCTGGCGGGAGGGCCGCTACAATGAGCAGTTCTTC
TRBV2	NA	NA	TRBJ2-7	CASEGRDYEQYF	TGTGCCAGCGAGGGCAGAGACTACGAGCAGTACTTC
TRBV2	NA	once	TRBJ2-1	CASSDPRSNEQFF	TGTGCCAGCAGTGACCCTAGGAGCAATGAGCAGTTCTTC
TRBV30	TRBD2	NA	TRBJ2-7	CAWGRLARVPPEQYF	TGTGCCTGGGGGAGACTAGCGAGAGTCCCACCCGAGCAGTACTTC
TRBV20-1	TRBD2	few	TRBJ2-7	CSASWLAAPSYEQYF	TGCAGTGCTAGTTGGCTAGCGGCCCCCTCCTACGAGCAGTACTTC
TRBV28	NA	NA	TRBJ1-4	CASHQGGREKLFF	TGTGCCAGCCACCAGGGAGGTAGGGAAAAACTGTTTTTT
TRBV15	NA	NA	TRBJ2-7	CATSRDREASRTF	TGTGCCACCAGCAGAGATAGGGAGGCCAGTCGTACCTTC
TRBV3-1/TRBV3-2	TRBD2	NA	TRBJ2-7	CASSPLAGEREQYF	TGTGCCAGCAGCCCGCTAGCGGGAGAAAGGGAGCAGTACTTC
TRBV18	NA	NA	TRBJ2-3	CASSQGRGDTQYF	TGTGCCAGCTCTCAGGGGCGCGGGGATACGCAGTATTTT
TRBV5-1	TRBD2	NA	TRBJ2-7	CASSLAGQSYEQYF	TGCGCCAGCAGCTTAGCGGGGCAATCCTACGAGCAGTACTTC
TRBV28	NA	once	TRBJ2-3	CATNLSGAAGTDTQYF	TGTGCCACTAACCTCTCGGGAGCCGCGGGGACAGATACGCAGTATTTT